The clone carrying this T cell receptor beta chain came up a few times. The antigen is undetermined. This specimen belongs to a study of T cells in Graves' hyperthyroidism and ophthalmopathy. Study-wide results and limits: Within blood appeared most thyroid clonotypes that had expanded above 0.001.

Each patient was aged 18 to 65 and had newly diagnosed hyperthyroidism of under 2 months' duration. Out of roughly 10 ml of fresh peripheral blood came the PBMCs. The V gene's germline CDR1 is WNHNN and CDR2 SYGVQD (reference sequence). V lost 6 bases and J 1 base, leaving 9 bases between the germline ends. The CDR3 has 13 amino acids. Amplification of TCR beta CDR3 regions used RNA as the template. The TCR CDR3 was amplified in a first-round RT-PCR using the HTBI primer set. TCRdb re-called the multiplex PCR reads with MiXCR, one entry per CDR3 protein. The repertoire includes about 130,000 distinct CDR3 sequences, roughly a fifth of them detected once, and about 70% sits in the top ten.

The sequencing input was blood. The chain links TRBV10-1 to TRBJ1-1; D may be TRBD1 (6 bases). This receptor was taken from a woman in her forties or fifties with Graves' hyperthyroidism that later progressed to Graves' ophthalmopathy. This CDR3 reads CASSKTGNTEAFF. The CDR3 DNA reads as TGCGCCAGCAGCAAGACAGGGAACACTGAAGCTTTCTTT.